The 23 T cell receptor beta chains listed next were all sequenced from one sample in a study of blood T cells in healthy people across ages. A second PCR, run for about 6 to 12 cycles, used a sample-barcoded 5' primer plus a J-beta primer mix. TCRdb re-analysed the 5' RACE reads in MiXCR, keeping a single row per CDR3 protein. Among 800,000 to 950,000 distinct CDR3 sequences, 35% to 40% were seen once, and the ten largest hold approximately 13%. Sequenced input: blood. The origin of the receptors is a man in his late teens or twenties in good health.

Written as DNA, the CDR3 is TGCGCCAGCAGCCAAGATGTGCCTAGCGGGGGGGCCGGAGAGACCCAGTTCTTC. Amino acid sequence: CASSQDVPSGGAGETQFF. This sequence joins TRBV4-3 and TRBJ2-1; 12 bases align to TRBD2. This CDR3 spans 18 amino acids. The V and J ends lost 0 bases and 13 bases, in that order; junction bases with no gene match: 16. Germline V CDR1 and CDR2: LGHNA, YSLEER.

CDR3 nucleotide sequence: TGCGCCAGCAGTCTTACAGGGGGCGAATCAACTGGAAACACCATATATTTT. It codes for CASSLTGGESTGNTIYF. This chain uses TRBV5-1 with TRBJ1-3, with 9 nucleotides matching TRBD1. The CDR3 contains 17 residues. Trimming cost V 5 bases and J 2 bases; bases outside gene matches: 11. CDR1 and CDR2 (germline): SGHRS, YFSETQ.

This clonotype has ten or more counts. The genes are TRBV6-2 or TRBV6-3 and TRBJ1-1; no firm D call. The CDR3 runs to 13 residues. V lost 6 bases, J lost 1 base, and 9 bases lay in between. Germline V gene data show CDR1 as MNHEY and CDR2 as SVGEGT. CDR3 sequence: CASSLIPNTEAFF. The DNA of the CDR3 is TGTGCCAGCAGCCTAATCCCGAACACTGAAGCTTTCTTT.

The chain couples TRBV30 to TRBJ1-3, with TRBD1 matching 7 bases. There are 16 residues in the CDR3. The V and J ends lost 4 bases and 3 bases, in that order; junction bases with no gene match: 12. The germline gives CDR1 GTSNPN, CDR2 SVGIG (reference sequence). Here the CDR3 reads CAWTRRRQGGGNTIYF. CDR3 nucleotides: TGTGCCTGGACCCGACGTCGACAGGGAGGTGGAAACACCATATATTTT.

This clonotype was seen only a few times. V is TRBV4-1 and J is TRBJ1-5, with a tentative D call TRBD1 (6 bases). V lost 0 bases to trimming and J lost 1 base, with 10 bases between them. This CDR3 region has 16 residues. Germline loops: CDR1 MGHRA, CDR2 YSYEKL. The CDR3 nucleotides read TGCGCCAGCAGCCAAGAAGGGGGAATGAGCAATCAGCCCCAGCATTTT. It encodes CASSQEGGMSNQPQHF.

This clonotype has just one count. This sequence joins TRBV5-6 and TRBJ2-1; 7 bases line up with TRBD2. V was clipped by 1 base and J by 4 bases; unmatched bases: 8. This CDR3 is built from 16 residues. Germline assignment: CDR1 SGHDT and CDR2 YYEEEE. In DNA, the CDR3 is TGTGCCAGCAGCTTGTTATCGGGGGAGGGATACAATGAGCAGTTCTTC. Translation gives CASSLLSGEGYNEQFF.

CDR3 sequence reads: CASSLEVRWARGYTF. Here the CDR3 DNA reads TGCGCCAGCAGCTTGGAGGTCAGGTGGGCAAGGGGCTACACCTTC. The rearrangement joins TRBV5-1 to TRBJ1-2; D remains ambiguous. The CDR3 length is 15 residues. V was clipped by 0 bases and J by 8 bases, with 17 bases between them. In germline, CDR1 is SGHRS, CDR2 YFSETQ.

This clonotype was seen more than once but under ten times. The CDR3 nucleotides read TGTGCCAGCAGCTTAGATAGCGGCGGGGCGACGAATGAGCAGTTCTTC. Encoded protein: CASSLDSGGATNEQFF. This chain connects TRBV7-2 to TRBJ2-1, with D perhaps matching TRBD2 (6 bases). Germline CDR1 and CDR2: SGHTA and FQGNSA. The CDR3 extends over 16 amino acids. V lost 1 base and J 7 bases, leaving 17 bases between the germline ends. Full variable domain (outside the CDR3, taken from reference TRBV7-2 and TRBJ2-1): GAGVSQSPSNKVTEKGKDVELRCDPISGHTALYWYRQSLGQGLEFLIYFQGNSAPDKSGLPSDRFSAERTGGSVSTLTIQRTQQEDSAVYLCASSLDSGGATNEQFFGPGTRLTVL.

A few counts support this clonotype. The chain has TRBV6-1 and TRBJ2-5; maybe TRBD1 (5 bases). V dropped 6 bases and J dropped 0 bases, with 11 bases sitting between them. Germline-derived CDR1 and CDR2 are MNHNS and SASEGT. This CDR3 has 14 residues. The CDR3 coding sequence is TGTGCCAGCAGGGCCGACAGCCACCAAGAGACCCAGTACTTC. As protein: CASRADSHQETQYF.

The genes are TRBV7-2 and TRBJ2-2; D is perhaps TRBD1 (5 bases). Deletions cut 5 bases from V and 6 bases from J, with 13 bases between. CDR1 SGHTA and CDR2 FQGNSA come from the germline V gene. There are 14 residues in the CDR3. Here the CDR3 DNA reads TGTGCCAGCAGCCAAGGGGCCCCTCCCGGGGAGCTGTTTTTT. Protein product: CASSQGAPPGELFF.

V usage is TRBV3-1 and J usage is TRBJ2-2, with 7 bases that match TRBD2. V lost 7 bases, J lost 6 bases, and 11 bases stayed unmatched. The CDR3 contains 15 residues. Looked up from germline, CDR1 is LGHDT and CDR2 is YNNKEL (reference sequence). Here the CDR3 DNA reads TGTGCCAGCAACAAGTTAGGACTAGGCCCCGGGGAGCTGTTTTTT. Translating it yields CASNKLGLGPGELFF.

V and J are TRBV7-2 and TRBJ2-3, with a possible D match to TRBD2 (6 bases). Trimming took 5 bases from V and 5 from J, leaving 20 bases between them. From germline, CDR1 is SGHTA and CDR2 FQGNSA. The CDR3 is 16 residues long. DNA for the CDR3: TGTGCCAGCAGCCTCCTTAGCGTCGGGGGTGGAGATACGCAGTATTTT. Translating gives CASSLLSVGGGDTQYF.

The V call is TRBV7-6, the J call TRBJ2-2; 10 bases line up with TRBD1. In germline, CDR1 is SGHVS, CDR2 FNYEAQ. The length of the CDR3 is 14 residues. The junction had 4 bases not matched to a gene; V was cut back by 5 bases and J by 7 bases. CDR3 region: CASSTGQGSGELFF. CDR3 in DNA: TGTGCCAGCAGCACGGGACAGGGGAGCGGGGAGCTGTTTTTT.

The chain recombines TRBV15 with TRBJ1-6; possibly TRBD1 for D (5 bases). This CDR3 region has 16 residues. Trimming left V 2 bases short and J 7 bases short, with 15 bases between. Germline CDR1 LNHNV, CDR2 YYDKDF (reference sequence). The CDR3 DNA is TGTGCCACCAGCAGAATGTCAGGGAGTTTGAATTCACCCCTCCACTTT. Protein product: CATSRMSGSLNSPLHF.

In DNA form, the CDR3 reads TGTGCCAGCAGCGTAGGGGTAGGGGACTATGGCTACACCTTC. This gives the protein CASSVGVGDYGYTF. The V gene is TRBV9, the J gene TRBJ1-2; weak D call: TRBD1 (5 bases). This CDR3 contains 14 residues. The germline gives CDR1 SGDLS, CDR2 YYNGEE. Trimming took off 0 bases at V and 3 bases at J, with 9 bases between the two ends.

This clonotype was seen a handful of times. The chain couples TRBV12-3 or TRBV12-4 to TRBJ2-6, with D unresolved. CDR3 length: 15 amino acids. Between the trimmed V and J ends, which lost 4 bases and 3 bases, there was a span of 10 bases. The CDR3 bases are TGTGCCAGCAGTTCCCATCTTAGTGGGGCCAACGTCCTGACTTTC. Protein sequence: CASSSHLSGANVLTF.

In its sample, this clonotype was seen many times. The CDR3 nucleotides read TGCGCCAGCAGCCAAGAGCTGGATTGGCAAAACACAGATACGCAGTATTTT. Its translation is CASSQELDWQNTDTQYF. This chain uses TRBV4-3 with TRBJ2-3; no reliable D call. The V and J ends lost 0 bases and 2 bases respectively, with 15 bases between them. The CDR3 length is 17 residues. Germline V lookup: CDR1 LGHNA, CDR2 YSLEER.

Notes on this clonotype: One base away lies a much larger clone, so this may be a sequencing read error. This chain links TRBV4-1 with TRBJ2-1, with 8 bases matching TRBD1. The CDR3 has 18 residues. Germline V gene lookup returns CDR1 MGHRA and CDR2 YSYEKL. For the CDR3, the DNA is TGCGCCAGCAACCAAGATTCAGGGGGCCACCGCTCCTACAATGAGCAGTTCTTC. It codes for CASNQDSGGHRSYNEQFF.

This clonotype was counted only a few times. The V gene is TRBV5-1, the J gene TRBJ1-2; D not certain. Between the trimmed V and J ends, which lost 3 bases and 0 bases, there was a span of 12 bases. Germline CDR1 SGHRS, CDR2 YFSETQ. This CDR3 is built from 15 residues. This chain's CDR3 is CASSSVTGANYGYTF. The CDR3 nucleotides read TGCGCCAGCAGCTCCGTGACGGGAGCTAACTATGGCTACACCTTC.

This clonotype was found a few times. The CDR3 protein is CASSLNGHYITDTQYF. The CDR3 DNA reads TGCGCCAGCAGCTTGAACGGACACTACATCACAGATACGCAGTATTTT. This chain links TRBV5-1 with TRBJ2-3, with D perhaps matching TRBD1 (5 bases). V gave up 1 base and J gave up 2 bases, with 14 bases separating them. This CDR3 is built from 16 residues. CDR1 SGHRS and CDR2 YFSETQ come from the germline V gene.

Worth noting for this clonotype: This clone may be a read error of a much larger clone one base away. The chain recombines TRBV7-6 with TRBJ1-1; D is perhaps TRBD1 (6 bases). The length of the CDR3 is 13 residues. V was pared by 5 bases and J by 3 bases, with 10 bases between. CDR1 and CDR2 from the germline V gene are SGHVS and FNYEAQ. The DNA of the CDR3 is TGTGCCAGCAGCGTGGGGGCGGACACTGAAGCTTTCTTT. It specifies CASSVGADTEAFF. The whole variable domain, filled in from reference TRBV7-6 and TRBJ1-1, reads GAGVSQSPRYKVTKRGQDVALRCDPISGHVSLYWYRQALGQGPEFLTYFNYEAQQDKSGLPNDRFSAERPEGSISTLTIQRTEQRDSAMYRCASSVGADTEAFFGQGTRLTVV.

V and J are TRBV9 and TRBJ2-5; D uncertain. The V gene lost 0 bases and the J gene lost 5 bases, with 11 bases spanning the gap. CDR1 SGDLS and CDR2 YYNGEE come from the germline V gene. CDR3 length: 14 residues. The CDR3 nucleotides read TGTGCCAGCAGCGTAGCTACGAGAAGGGAGACCCAGTACTTC. Its translation: CASSVATRRETQYF.

In this sample, this clonotype turned up many times. The chain employs TRBV5-1 and TRBJ2-5; D not certain. This CDR3 region has 12 residues. The V gene's germline CDR1 is SGHRS and CDR2 YFSETQ. V lost 0 bases and J 4 bases, leaving 4 bases between the germline ends. This chain's CDR3 is CASSLDAETQYF. For the CDR3, the DNA is TGCGCCAGCAGCTTGGATGCAGAGACCCAGTACTTC.